This entry lists 7 T cell receptor beta chains sequenced from one sample in a study of shared clonotypes between healthy human individuals. CD8 cells regarded as naive lacked CD45RO, were positively chosen for CCR7, and omitted terminally differentiated effector memory CD45RA+ cells. Some clones are missing from TCRdb's copy, which holds only in-frame ones; the method was immunoSEQ multiplex PCR. The sample lists around 2.1 million clones, about 92% seen once, with around 1.7% in the top ten. The sequencing sample was made of naive CD8+ T cells from PBMCs. The receptors come from a man aged 18 to 30 in good health. Some clones in this sample may be carry-over from other donors' samples.

This chain joins TRBV28 and TRBJ2-1; 9 bases agree with TRBD1. The trim removed 3 bases at V and 8 bases at J, leaving 8 bases unmatched. The CDR3 has 15 residues. CDR1 and CDR2 from the germline V gene are MDHEN and SYDVKM. This CDR3 is CASSFWRDRVDEQFF. The CDR3 bases are TGTGCCAGCAGTTTCTGGCGGGACAGGGTGGATGAGCAGTTCTTC.

This clone was counted a few times. V gene TRBV18 combines with J gene TRBJ1-5, with D tentatively TRBD1 (6 bases). The CDR3 sequence is 14 residues long. Trimming stripped 3 bases from V and 3 bases from J, with 9 bases between. The germline V gene has CDR1 KGHSH and CDR2 LQKENI. CDR3 coding DNA: TGTGCCAGCTCACCTTACAGGGACAATCAGCCCCAGCATTTT. Its translation is CASSPYRDNQPQHF.

J is TRBJ2-2 and V is TRBV12-5; D is ambiguous. The CDR3 has 13 amino acids. Trimming removed 1 base at V and 6 bases at J, with 6 bases between. CDR1 and CDR2 from the germline V gene are LGHNT and FRNRAP. The CDR3 spells CASGLGGSGELFF. The DNA for the CDR3 is TGTGCTAGTGGTTTGGGGGGTTCCGGGGAGCTGTTTTTT.

The V call is TRBV7-9, the J call TRBJ2-2, with D perhaps TRBD2 (7 bases). This CDR3 spans 15 amino acids. V was shortened by 5 bases and J by 4 bases, with 14 bases between the two germline ends. Per germline, CDR1 SEHNR and CDR2 FQNEAQ (reference sequence). CDR3 loop: CASSRRGGPTGELFF. The CDR3 nucleotides are TGTGCCAGCAGCCGAAGGGGGGGGCCCACCGGGGAGCTGTTTTTT.

The chain recombines TRBV27 with TRBJ2-2; the D gene could be TRBD1 or TRBD2 (5 bases each). The CDR3 length is 15 residues. V lost 2 bases and J 6 bases, leaving 13 bases between the germline ends. Germline assignment: CDR1 MNHEY and CDR2 SMNVEV (reference sequence). Here the CDR3 DNA reads TGTGCCAGCAGTTTACTACCCGGGGCCTCCGGGGAGCTGTTTTTT. This encodes CASSLLPGASGELFF.

The chain employs TRBV2 and TRBJ2-7; D may be TRBD1 (5 bases). Deletions cut 7 bases from V and 6 bases from J, with 16 bases between. CDR3 length: 13 amino acids. CDR1 and CDR2 (germline): SNHLY, FYNNEI. CDR3 region: CASKGLQRGEQYF. DNA of the CDR3: TGTGCCAGCAAGGGGCTACAGCGCGGCGAGCAGTACTTC.

The chain employs TRBV27 and TRBJ2-1; 11 nucleotides line up with TRBD2. Per germline, CDR1 MNHEY and CDR2 SMNVEV (reference sequence). After removal of 7 bases from V and 2 bases from J, the junction contained 4 bases not matched to a gene. The length of the CDR3 is 15 residues. CDR3 loop: CASNLLAGAYNEQFF. CDR3 DNA sequence: TGTGCCAGCAATCTACTAGCGGGGGCCTACAATGAGCAGTTCTTC.